The next 23 T cell receptor beta chains were all read from a single sample in a study of T cell responses to AZD1222 COVID-19 vaccine. The protocol was immunoSEQ multiplex PCR, while the TCRdb copy is restricted to in-frame clones and leaves out a portion. The sample contains about 140,000 clones, 85% to 95% of which appear only once. This material consisted of peripheral blood, taken 28 days after the second AZD1222 dose. The receptors come from an adult who received the AZD1222 COVID-19 vaccine.

The chain carries TRBV11-3 and TRBJ1-1; TRBD1 matches 8 bases. The CDR3 contains 14 residues. V shed 5 bases, J shed 1 base, and the junction held 3 bases outside the gene matches. Per the germline V gene, CDR1 is SGHNT and CDR2 is YENEEA. DNA of the CDR3: TGTGCCAGCAGCAGGGACAGGAGGAACACTGAAGCTTTCTTT. This gives the protein CASSRDRRNTEAFF.

The rearrangement links TRBV9 to TRBJ1-4, with unresolved D. Germline lookup yields CDR1 SGDLS and CDR2 YYNGEE. This CDR3 contains 13 residues. Trimming cost V 7 bases and J 0 bases, with 7 bases left between them. The CDR3 here is CASSSSTNEKLFF. The CDR3 DNA sequence: TGTGCCAGCTCCTCCTCAACTAATGAAAAACTGTTTTTT.

In DNA form, the CDR3 reads TGTGCCAGCAGCCAAGGGAGACAGGGATTGGACTATGGCTACACCTTC. This translates into CASSQGRQGLDYGYTF. The J gene is TRBJ1-2, the V gene TRBV14; TRBD1 matches at 7 bases. The V and J ends lost 1 base and 3 bases, in that order; junction bases with no gene match: 8. The V gene's germline CDR1 is SGHDN and CDR2 FVKESK. CDR3 length: 16 residues.

This clone was detected once. V usage is TRBV5-1 and J usage is TRBJ1-2, with D unresolved. This CDR3 is built from 13 residues. V was shortened by 5 bases and J by 4 bases, with 12 bases between the two germline ends. CDR1 SGHRS and CDR2 YFSETQ come from the germline V gene. CDR3 bases: TGCGCCAGCAGTTCGGGATTTAGCTATGGCTACACCTTC. As protein: CASSSGFSYGYTF.

The chain has TRBV5-1 and TRBJ1-6, with D maybe TRBD1 (6 bases). From germline, CDR1 is SGHRS and CDR2 YFSETQ. The CDR3 is 15 amino acids. Deletions cut 4 bases from V and 5 bases from J, with 13 bases between. The CDR3 region is CASSLTGPHNSPLHF. The CDR3 DNA is TGCGCCAGCAGCCTAACAGGGCCCCATAATTCACCCCTCCACTTT.

The rearrangement links TRBV27 to TRBJ2-7; no clear D gene. The CDR3 is made up of 14 amino acids. The ends were cut back, 1 base at V and 5 bases at J, with 12 bases in the middle. Germline V gene lookup returns CDR1 MNHEY and CDR2 SMNVEV (reference sequence). CDR3 loop: CASSLLGPANEQYF. The CDR3, as DNA: TGTGCCAGCAGTTTATTGGGCCCCGCCAACGAGCAGTACTTC.

This clone showed up just once. The chain combines TRBV29-1 with TRBJ2-5; D possibly matches TRBD1 or TRBD2 (6 bases each). Germline CDR1 and CDR2: SQVTM and ANQGSEA. The CDR3 is made up of 12 amino acids. Trimming left V 5 bases short and J 5 bases short, with 12 bases between. The CDR3 DNA is TGCAGCGTTCCGACAGGAGGGGAGACCCAGTACTTC. Its translation is CSVPTGGETQYF.

This sequence joins TRBV5-1 and TRBJ2-7, with unresolved D. The germline V gene encodes CDR1 SGHRS and CDR2 YFSETQ. Trimming removed 2 bases from V and 4 bases from J, with 13 bases in between. The CDR3 length is 14 residues. CDR3 coding DNA: TGCGCCAGCAGCTTAGGCGTAGGCGTATACGAGCAGTACTTC. As protein: CASSLGVGVYEQYF.

The V gene is TRBV14, the J gene TRBJ1-2, with D unresolved. This CDR3 spans 12 amino acids. The V and J ends lost 0 bases and 7 bases respectively, with 6 bases between them. Germline V gene data show CDR1 as SGHDN and CDR2 as FVKESK. The DNA of the CDR3 is TGTGCCAGCAGCCAAGATTATAGTGGCTACACCTTC. This sequence encodes CASSQDYSGYTF.

The V and J genes are TRBV12-5 and TRBJ1-1; no clear D gene. The CDR3 sequence is 13 residues long. Germline loops: CDR1 LGHNT, CDR2 FRNRAP. With 4 bases removed from V and 2 bases from J, the gap between germline ends came to 8 bases. The CDR3 sequence is CASGSARNTEAFF. CDR3 in DNA: TGTGCTAGTGGTTCGGCACGCAACACTGAAGCTTTCTTT.

The gene calls are TRBV29-1 and TRBJ1-1; D is perhaps TRBD1 (6 bases). The CDR3 length is 12 residues. The germline V gene encodes CDR1 SQVTM and CDR2 ANQGSEA. Trimming took off 4 bases at V and 11 bases at J, with 17 bases between the two ends. The CDR3 nucleotides read TGCAGCGTTGTCCCGCCCAGGGGACACGCTTTCTTT. This sequence encodes CSVVPPRGHAFF.

The J gene is TRBJ2-3, the V gene TRBV9, with a tentative D call TRBD2 (7 bases). The CDR3 has 14 amino acids. Germline assignment: CDR1 SGDLS and CDR2 YYNGEE. The ends were cut back, 0 bases at V and 6 bases at J, with 11 bases in the middle. As DNA, the CDR3 is TGTGCCAGCAGCGTAGAGGGGGGGCCTGATACGCAGTATTTT. It translates to CASSVEGGPDTQYF.

CDR3 DNA: TGTGCCAGCAGTCCCGGGACAGGGATGGGGGAGCAGTACTTC. Its translation is CASSPGTGMGEQYF. The gene calls are TRBV6-5 and TRBJ2-7; TRBD1 aligns across 9 bases. J was trimmed by 7 bases and V by 5 bases; bases with no gene match: 9. Germline loops: CDR1 MNHEY, CDR2 SVGAGI. The CDR3 runs to 14 residues.

V gene TRBV5-6 combines with J gene TRBJ1-6, with D perhaps matching TRBD1 (6 bases). V was trimmed by 4 bases and J by 10 bases, leaving 18 bases between them. CDR3 length equals 15 residues. The germline gives CDR1 SGHDT, CDR2 YYEEEE. The CDR3 here is CASSRYEGGQSPLHF. DNA for the CDR3: TGTGCCAGCAGCCGATACGAGGGAGGACAGTCACCCCTCCACTTT.

The V gene is TRBV6-5, the J gene TRBJ1-2; weak D call: TRBD1 (6 bases). The germline V gene encodes CDR1 MNHEY and CDR2 SVGAGI. The length of the CDR3 is 12 residues. Trimming took off 4 bases at V and 8 bases at J, with 11 bases between the two ends. This CDR3 reads CASSSTGWGYTF. The CDR3 nucleotides are TGTGCCAGCAGTTCCACAGGGTGGGGCTACACCTTC.

The V call is TRBV3-1 (or the pseudogene TRBV3-2), the J call TRBJ1-2, with 7 bases that match TRBD1. The V and J ends lost 6 bases and 4 bases, in that order; junction bases with no gene match: 5. CDR3 length: 13 residues. The germline CDR1 and CDR2 sequences are LGHDT and YNNKEL (reference sequence). CDR3 in amino acids: CASRDRSPYGYTF. DNA of the CDR3: TGTGCCAGCAGGGACAGGTCTCCCTATGGCTACACCTTC.

This clone has just a few counts. The rearrangement uses TRBV14 and TRBJ2-1, with D perhaps matching TRBD1 (5 bases). V was pared by 4 bases and J by 0 bases, with 13 bases between. This CDR3 has 16 amino acids. Germline CDR1 SGHDN, CDR2 FVKESK. The CDR3 bases are TGTGCCAGCAGCCGTTTACAGGTCAGCTCCTACAATGAGCAGTTCTTC. Its translation: CASSRLQVSSYNEQFF.

The chain uses TRBV11-2 and TRBJ2-2, with D tentatively TRBD1 (5 bases). This CDR3 has 14 amino acids. V was pared by 5 bases and J by 1 base, with 8 bases between. Per germline, CDR1 SGHAT and CDR2 FQNNGV. CDR3 in DNA: TGTGCCAGCAGCCTTGACAGGAACACCGGGGAGCTGTTTTTT. This gives the protein CASSLDRNTGELFF. Together with reference TRBV11-2 and TRBJ2-2, the CDR3 gives the full variable domain: EAGVAQSPRYKIIEKRQSVAFWCNPISGHATLYWYQQILGQGPKLLIQFQNNGVVDDSQLPKDRFSAERLKGVDSTLKIQPAKLEDSAVYLCASSLDRNTGELFFGEGSRLTVL.

This clone was counted a single time. This chain joins TRBV7-9 and TRBJ2-1; D ambiguous. V lost 3 bases and J lost 6, with 12 bases in between. There are 14 residues in the CDR3. Per the germline V gene, CDR1 is SEHNR and CDR2 is FQNEAQ (reference sequence). This CDR3 is CASSFELPANEQFF. Written as DNA, the CDR3 is TGTGCCAGCAGCTTCGAGTTACCTGCCAATGAGCAGTTCTTC.

In nucleotides, the CDR3 is TGTGCCAGCAGTGAGTGTCCGGGACTAGCAAACACCGGGGAGCTGTTTTTT. It specifies CASSECPGLANTGELFF. The rearrangement joins TRBV2 to TRBJ2-2, with TRBD2 identical over 9 bases. The CDR3 is 17 residues long. CDR1 SNHLY and CDR2 FYNNEI come from the germline V gene. The trim removed 3 bases at V and 2 bases at J, leaving 7 bases unmatched. The whole variable domain, remainder taken from reference TRBV2 and TRBJ2-2, is EPEVTQTPSHQVTQMGQEVILRCVPISNHLYFYWYRQILGQKVEFLVSFYNNEISEKSEIFDDQFSVERPDGSNFTLKIRSTKLEDSAMYFCASSECPGLANTGELFFGEGSRLTVL.

The chain has TRBV7-2 and TRBJ1-1; TRBD1 agrees at 7 bases. The CDR3 length is 13 residues. The germline gives CDR1 SGHTA, CDR2 FQGNSA. The V gene end was trimmed by 7 bases and the J gene end by 2 bases; junction bases not matched to a gene: 4. CDR3 nucleotide sequence: TGTGCCAGCAAGAGACAGGGAAACACTGAAGCTTTCTTT. Amino acids: CASKRQGNTEAFF.

The chain couples TRBV13 to TRBJ2-2, with 8 bases that match TRBD1. The CDR3 totals 15 residues. The V segment lost 5 bases and the J segment 6 bases; nucleotides outside the gene matches: 8. Germline values: CDR1 PRHDT, CDR2 FYEKMQ (reference sequence). The CDR3 spells CASSRLAGGSGELFF. Written as DNA, the CDR3 is TGTGCCAGCAGCCGCCTGGCAGGGGGCTCCGGGGAGCTGTTTTTT.

The gene calls are TRBV5-1 and TRBJ2-3, with unresolved D. This CDR3 has 15 residues. Germline assignment: CDR1 SGHRS and CDR2 YFSETQ. V was shortened by 4 bases and J by 0 bases, with 12 bases between the two germline ends. CDR3 amino acids: CASSPTTWSTDTQYF. DNA for the CDR3: TGCGCCAGCAGCCCCACGACTTGGAGCACAGATACGCAGTATTTT.